This TCR beta chain was documented in a study of T-cell reconstitution after alpha-beta-depleted transplantation in children (dated by TCRdb to the mid-2010s). Notes on the research overall: The study quantitatively tracked T-cell immune reconstitution after TCRalphabeta/CD19-depleted allogeneic hematopoietic cell transplantation in children using TCR repertoire profiling.

The library was generated by PCR. Sequenced on an Illumina HiSeq 2500. Molecular barcoding was employed in the preparation of TCR libraries, with unique molecular identifiers being used to normalize TCRbeta repertoire quantification. The public reads were reprocessed in TCRdb via fastp at Q25 and MiXCR, keeping in-frame beta chains. Rows merge per CDR3 protein into single entries with the most common DNA and genes. In all, the sample holds some 390,000 distinct CDR3 sequences, and about 20% of those were seen once. Clones ranked in the top ten supply 3.5% to 4% of the sample. Concerning this clonotype itself: This receptor's antigen is unknown. No qualities accompany the bases; no much larger clone lies one base away.

V is clipped by 4 bases and J by 5 bases, and the sequence between their germline boundaries is 13 bases long. Spanning cysteine to phenylalanine, the CDR3 consists of 13 amino acids. The only DNA kept is the CDR3, 39 bases in frame from the first base. The germline V gene supplies CDR1 SGHRS and CDR2 YFSETQ. This sequence uses TRBV5-1 and TRBJ2-7; no D gene call is confident. This receptor was identified in a human donor who donated a stem cell graft to a child with acute myeloid leukemia. This sample comprised PBMCs from the stem cell graft donor, obtained from the stem cell graft. This receptor carries the CDR3 CASSTGRQHEQYF. The DNA sequence reads TGCGCCAGCAGCACCGGGCGCCAACACGAGCAGTACTTC.